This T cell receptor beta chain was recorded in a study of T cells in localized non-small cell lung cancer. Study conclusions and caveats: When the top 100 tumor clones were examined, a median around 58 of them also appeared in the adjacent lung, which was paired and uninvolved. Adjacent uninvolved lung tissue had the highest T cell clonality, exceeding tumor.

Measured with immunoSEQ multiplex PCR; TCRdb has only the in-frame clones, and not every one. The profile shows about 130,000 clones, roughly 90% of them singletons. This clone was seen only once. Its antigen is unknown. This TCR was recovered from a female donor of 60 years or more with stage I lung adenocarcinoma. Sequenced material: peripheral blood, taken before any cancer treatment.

The CDR3 loop is CGWDNYGYTF. The DNA for the CDR3 is TGCGGATGGGACAACTATGGCTACACCTTC. The V call is TRBV20-1, the J call TRBJ1-2, with D possibly matching TRBD1 (5 bases). The CDR3 consists of 10 residues. Germline V gene sequence: CDR1 DFQATT, CDR2 SNEGSKA (reference sequence).